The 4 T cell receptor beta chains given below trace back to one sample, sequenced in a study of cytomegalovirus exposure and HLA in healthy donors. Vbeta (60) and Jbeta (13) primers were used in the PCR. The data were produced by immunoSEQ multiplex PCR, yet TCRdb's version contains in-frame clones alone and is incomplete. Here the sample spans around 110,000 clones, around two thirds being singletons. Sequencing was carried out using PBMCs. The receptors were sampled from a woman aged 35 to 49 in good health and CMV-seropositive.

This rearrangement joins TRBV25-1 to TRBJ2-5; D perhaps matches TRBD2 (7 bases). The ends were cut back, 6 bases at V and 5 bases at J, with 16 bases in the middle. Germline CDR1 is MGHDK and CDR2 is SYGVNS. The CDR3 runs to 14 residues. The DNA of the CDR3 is TGTGCCAGCAGAGGAGGGGGGGCTGGCGAGACCCAGTACTTC. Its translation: CASRGGGAGETQYF.

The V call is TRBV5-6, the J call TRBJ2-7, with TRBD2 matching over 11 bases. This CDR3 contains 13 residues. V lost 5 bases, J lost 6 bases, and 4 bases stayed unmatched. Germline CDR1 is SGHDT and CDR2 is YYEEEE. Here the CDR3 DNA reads TGTGCCAGCAGTTTTAGCGGGAGGGGCGAGCAGTACTTC. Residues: CASSFSGRGEQYF.

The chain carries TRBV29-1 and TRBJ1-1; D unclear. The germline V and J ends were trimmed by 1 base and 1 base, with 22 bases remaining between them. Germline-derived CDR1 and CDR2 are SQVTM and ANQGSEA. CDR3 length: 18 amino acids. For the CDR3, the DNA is TGCAGCGTTGAAGGTGCGAAAAGTCCCTTTCCTACGAACACTGAAGCTTTCTTT. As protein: CSVEGAKSPFPTNTEAFF.

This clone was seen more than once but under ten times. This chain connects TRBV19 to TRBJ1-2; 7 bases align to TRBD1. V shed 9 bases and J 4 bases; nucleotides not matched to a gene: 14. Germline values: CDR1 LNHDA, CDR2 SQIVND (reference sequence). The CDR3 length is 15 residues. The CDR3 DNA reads TGTGCCAGCTCGGCCTTGGACCAGGGGGGCTATGGCTACACCTTC. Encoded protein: CASSALDQGGYGYTF. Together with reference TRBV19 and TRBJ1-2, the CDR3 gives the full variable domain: DGGITQSPKYLFRKEGQNVTLSCEQNLNHDAMYWYRQDPGQGLRLIYYSQIVNDFQKGDIAEGYSVSREKKESFPLTVTSAQKNPTAFYLCASSALDQGGYGYTFGSGTRLTVV.